This TCR beta chain was found in a study of cytomegalovirus exposure and HLA in healthy donors. The CDR3 is made up of 13 amino acids. CDR1 and CDR2 from the germline V gene are MNHEY and SMNVEV (reference sequence). V was pared by 2 bases and J by 6 bases, with 3 bases of the junction left unmatched. PCR used 60 Vbeta primers and 13 Jbeta primers. The assay was immunoSEQ multiplex PCR, and TCRdb's table has in-frame clones only and misses some. The repertoire includes around 90,000 clones, over 60% of them detected once, and around 5.6% sits in the top ten. Sequencing input: PBMCs. This chain uses TRBV27 with TRBJ2-7, with 8 bases fitting TRBD2. The clonotype was recovered from a boy aged 5-17 years in good health and CMV-seropositive. The CDR3 here is CASSLGLASEQYF. CDR3 DNA: TGTGCCAGCAGTTTAGGACTAGCCTCCGAGCAGTACTTC.